This TCR beta chain was recovered during a study of T cells in women clearing cervical HPV infection. At the level of the study: HLA type stays a possible confounder, typing being limited.

Assay: immunoSEQ multiplex PCR; the TCRdb copy retains only in-frame clones and omits some. The specimen's table records about 28,000 clones. Study-level points and caveats: CIN3+ cases had significantly higher TCR repertoire richness than controls, but evenness did not differ. Cases carried less TRBV6-7 than controls: approximately 0.1% versus 0.16%. It is unknown whether associations predate infection; no effector/memory or HPV-specific sorting.

This CDR3 has 14 residues. Germline CDR1 is SGHTA and CDR2 is FQGTGA. A note on this clone: Antigen unknown. With the read ending 3 residues before the CDR3 end, the germline J gene is used to fill in that end.

The sample taken for sequencing was blood buffy coat. This chain links TRBV7-3 with TRBJ1-2, with D tentatively TRBD1 (5 bases). The receptor comes from a woman aged 18-69 years with a cervical HPV16 infection that either progressed to CIN3+ or cleared (not recorded which). The DNA read from the CDR3 is TGTGCCAGCAGCTTAACGTTTTCGGGGGGAGGC. Protein product: CASSLTFSGGG. The full CDR3 is CASSLTFSGGGYTF.